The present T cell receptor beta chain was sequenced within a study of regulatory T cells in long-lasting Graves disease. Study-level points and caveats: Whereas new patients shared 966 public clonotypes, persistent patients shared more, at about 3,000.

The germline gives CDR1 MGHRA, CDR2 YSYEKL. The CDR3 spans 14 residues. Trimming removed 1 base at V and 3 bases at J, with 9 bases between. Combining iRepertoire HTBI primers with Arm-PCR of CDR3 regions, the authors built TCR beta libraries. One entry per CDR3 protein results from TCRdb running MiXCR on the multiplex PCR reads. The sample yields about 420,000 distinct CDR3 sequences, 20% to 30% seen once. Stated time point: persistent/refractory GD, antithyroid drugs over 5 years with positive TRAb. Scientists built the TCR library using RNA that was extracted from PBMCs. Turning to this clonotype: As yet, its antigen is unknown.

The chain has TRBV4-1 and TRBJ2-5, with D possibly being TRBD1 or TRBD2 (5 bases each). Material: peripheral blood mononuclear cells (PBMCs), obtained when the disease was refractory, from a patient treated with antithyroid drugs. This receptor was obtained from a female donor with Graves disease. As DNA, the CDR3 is TGCGCCAGCAGCCAAGTTGGGGGAGAAGAGACCCAGTACTTC. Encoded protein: CASSQVGGEETQYF.